This T cell receptor beta chain came from a study of T-cell reconstitution after alpha-beta-depleted transplantation in children. Study results and caveats: In patients about two months after transplant, alpha-beta T cells reportedly arose from several hundred expanded graft clones.

Germline-derived CDR1 and CDR2 are MNHNS and SASEGT. The CDR3 extends over 14 amino acids. Trimming left V 6 bases short and J 0 bases short, with 11 bases between. As it was prepared, the TCRbeta library received unique molecular identifiers. TCRdb processed the PCR reads anew with MiXCR; each CDR3 protein has one entry. The data show approximately 230,000 distinct CDR3 sequences, with roughly 25% seen just once and about 2.8% held by the top ten. This clonotype occurred many times. The antigen remains unidentified. The sequencing here drew on PBMCs, taken before TCRalphabeta/CD19-depleted stem cell transplant. The chain recombines TRBV6-1 with TRBJ1-2, with D possibly TRBD1 on 5 matching bases. This receptor was obtained from a girl aged 2 to 9 with Fanconi anemia, due to receive a stem cell transplant. The CDR3 coding sequence is TGTGCCAGCAGAGACAGAGATCCTAACTATGGCTACACCTTC. Amino acids: CASRDRDPNYGYTF.